This T cell receptor beta chain was sequenced in a study of OX40 agonist ivuxolimab in advanced cancers. TCRdb's table, derived via immunoSEQ multiplex PCR, lists solely in-frame clones and lacks some. The sample shows over 85,000 clones, approximately 81% of them seen only once. With V trimmed by 1 base and J by 7 bases, 7 bases remained unmatched. The CDR3 totals 16 residues. Germline V lookup: CDR1 MGHRA, CDR2 YSYEKL. The material sequenced was CD4+ or CD8+ T cells sorted from blood, taken in a trial of the OX40 agonist ivuxolimab. The J gene is TRBJ2-4, the V gene TRBV4-1, with 10 positions matching TRBD2. The sequence derives from an adult with an advanced solid tumor such as melanoma, head and neck, liver or kidney cancer. The CDR3: CASSQGKGLAVNIQYF. The CDR3 coding sequence is TGCGCCAGCAGCCAAGGGAAAGGACTAGCGGTGAACATTCAGTACTTC.